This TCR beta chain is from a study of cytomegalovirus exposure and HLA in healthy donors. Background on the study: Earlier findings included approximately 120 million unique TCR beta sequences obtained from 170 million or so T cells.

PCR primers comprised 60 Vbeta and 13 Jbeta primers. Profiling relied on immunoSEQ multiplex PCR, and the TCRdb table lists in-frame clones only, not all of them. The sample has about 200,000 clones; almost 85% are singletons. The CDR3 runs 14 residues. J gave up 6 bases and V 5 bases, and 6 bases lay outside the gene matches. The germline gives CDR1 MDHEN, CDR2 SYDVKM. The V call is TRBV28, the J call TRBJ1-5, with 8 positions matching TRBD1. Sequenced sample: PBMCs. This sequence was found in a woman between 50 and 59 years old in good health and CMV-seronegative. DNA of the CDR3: TGTGCCAGCAGTAACAGGGGGGAGACTCAGCCCCAGCATTTT. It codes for CASSNRGETQPQHF.